The next 12 T cell receptor beta chains were all read from a single sample in a study of blood T cells in healthy people across ages. A second PCR of roughly 7 to 11 cycles used a sample-barcoded 5' primer and a J-beta primer mix. TCRdb re-called the 5' RACE reads with MiXCR, one entry per CDR3 protein. The profile shows more than 900,000 distinct CDR3 sequences, about 25% of them singletons. These same data were also listed under a study on T cells of mothers and their children.

Sequencing input: blood. The receptors were gathered from a girl aged 2 to 10 in good health.

V and J are TRBV10-3 and TRBJ2-5; the D is unclear. The J call is uncertain, as TRBJ2-1 better fits the DNA end. This CDR3 is 14 amino acids long. The V gene's germline CDR1 is ENHRY and CDR2 SYGVKD. CDR3 DNA: TGTGCCATCAGGGCAGAGAGGTTGTACAATGAGCAGTTCTTC. Its translation: CAIRAERLYNEQFF.

The chain is built from TRBV4-1 and TRBJ1-6, with D hard to call. From germline, CDR1 is MGHRA and CDR2 YSYEKL. The CDR3 sequence is 17 residues long. V shed 3 bases and J shed 11 bases, with 23 bases lying between them. The CDR3 spells CASSQSYPGEPLAPLHF. The CDR3 nucleotides read TGCGCCAGCAGCCAGTCCTACCCGGGAGAACCGTTAGCACCCCTCCACTTT.

The gene calls are TRBV7-2 and TRBJ1-1; unclear D gene. V was shortened by 7 bases and J by 3 bases, with 15 bases between the two germline ends. The CDR3 contains 14 residues. Germline assignment: CDR1 SGHTA and CDR2 FQGNSA. CDR3 DNA sequence: TGTGCCAGCACCCCCACCGCGGTTTACACTGAAGCTTTCTTT. Amino acids: CASTPTAVYTEAFF.

About this clonotype itself: In this CDR3 the conserved last residue, phenylalanine or tryptophan, is missing, so a read error is likely. The J gene is TRBJ1-3, the V gene TRBV28; tentative D call: TRBD1 (6 bases). Between the trimmed V and J ends, which lost 6 bases and 1 base, there was a span of 16 bases. Germline CDR1 reads MDHEN; CDR2 reads SYDVKM. CDR3 length equals 16 residues. The chain's CDR3 is CASSATTGLSGNTIYL. DNA of the CDR3: TGTGCCAGCAGCGCCACCACAGGGTTATCTGGAAACACCATATATCTT.

V is TRBV9 and J is TRBJ2-7; D gene unclear. V lost 0 bases and J lost 3, with 13 bases in between. CDR3 length equals 15 residues. Germline-derived CDR1 and CDR2 are SGDLS and YYNGEE. The CDR3 DNA sequence: TGTGCCAGCAGCGTAGGGGGATTAGCCGACTACGAGCAGTACTTC. Translating it yields CASSVGGLADYEQYF.

This clonotype was recorded a few times. This rearrangement joins TRBV5-1 to TRBJ2-2; D is perhaps TRBD1 (6 bases). Trimming removed 1 base from V and 4 bases from J, with 14 bases in between. Per the germline V gene, CDR1 is SGHRS and CDR2 is YFSETQ. The CDR3 extends over 16 amino acids. The CDR3: CASSLIGGEITGELFF. The CDR3 coding sequence is TGCGCCAGCAGCTTGATTGGGGGCGAAATCACCGGGGAGCTGTTTTTT.

This clonotype was detected only a few times. The rearrangement uses TRBV6-5 and TRBJ1-2; no firm D call. Germline V CDR1 and CDR2: MNHEY, SVGAGI. Trimming took off 0 bases at V and 2 bases at J, with 7 bases between the two ends. There are 14 residues in the CDR3. This chain's CDR3 is CASSYSWENYGYTF. The CDR3 coding sequence is TGTGCCAGCAGTTACTCTTGGGAGAACTATGGCTACACCTTC.

This sequence joins TRBV7-8 and TRBJ1-5, with a tentative D call TRBD1 (5 bases). Trimming took off 2 bases at V and 3 bases at J, with 11 bases between the two ends. CDR3 size: 15 residues. Germline V gene sequence: CDR1 SGHVS, CDR2 FQNEAQ. The DNA for the CDR3 is TGTGCCAGCAGCTTAACGACAGTAAACAATCAGCCCCAGCATTTT. Translating gives CASSLTTVNNQPQHF.

The chain employs TRBV12-3 or TRBV12-4 and TRBJ2-1; no definite D call. This CDR3 is 15 amino acids long. V was pared by 6 bases and J by 6 bases, with 18 bases between. Written as DNA, the CDR3 is TGTGCCAGCAGCCCGGGCGCGCGGCGCCTCAATGAGCAGTTCTTC. Translating it yields CASSPGARRLNEQFF.

This clonotype came up a few times. This sequence may be a read error, since a much larger clone differs from it by one base. The rearrangement uses TRBV28 and TRBJ2-3; 7 positions agree with TRBD1. This CDR3 spans 18 amino acids. Germline-derived CDR1 and CDR2 are MDHEN and SYDVKM. CDR3 nucleotides: TGTGCCGGCAGTCCCTTACTCGGACAGGTCACTAGCACAGATACGCAGTATTTT. Protein sequence: CAGSPLLGQVTSTDTQYF.

This clonotype has only a few counts. The chain joins TRBV18 to TRBJ2-4; no reliable D call. V was cut by 5 bases and J by 2 bases, with 4 bases left in between. The CDR3 runs 12 residues. Per the germline V gene, CDR1 is KGHSH and CDR2 is LQKENI. CDR3 sequence: CASSKSKNIQYF. In DNA form, the CDR3 reads TGTGCCAGCTCAAAATCCAAAAACATTCAGTACTTC.

This rearrangement joins TRBV7-3 to TRBJ2-1; 7 nucleotides match TRBD2. V shed 1 base, J shed 8 bases, and the junction held 14 bases outside the gene matches. CDR1 is SGHTA and CDR2 is FQGTGA in the germline V gene. The CDR3 runs 17 residues. CDR3 protein: CASSLIGGSYQGDEQFF. DNA for the CDR3: TGTGCCAGCAGCTTAATCGGGGGGTCCTACCAAGGCGATGAGCAGTTCTTC. Filled out from reference TRBV7-3 and TRBJ2-1, the complete variable domain reads GAGVSQTPSNKVTEKGKYVELRCDPISGHTALYWYRQSLGQGPEFLIYFQGTGAADDSGLPNDRFFAVRPEGSVSTLKIQRTERGDSAVYLCASSLIGGSYQGDEQFFGPGTRLTVL.